The 19 T cell receptor beta chains given below trace back to one sample, sequenced in a study of blood T cell repertoires in COVID-19. Sequencing used immunoSEQ multiplex PCR; TCRdb keeps in-frame clones, though not all of them. In the table there are 380,000 or so clones, about four fifths of which are singletons. Sequencing was carried out using peripheral blood. Every receptor here comes from a human donor with acute or convalescent COVID-19. The donor label of this sample is uncertain.

The chain recombines TRBV27 with TRBJ2-7, with 7 bases lining up with TRBD1. This CDR3 spans 14 amino acids. Germline lookup yields CDR1 MNHEY and CDR2 SMNVEV (reference sequence). The V gene end was trimmed by 5 bases and the J gene end by 7 bases; junction bases not matched to a gene: 11. The DNA for the CDR3 is TGTGCCAGCAGTGCGCGACAGGGTACGTGGGAGCAGTACTTC. Residues: CASSARQGTWEQYF.

The chain employs TRBV7-2 and TRBJ1-2; D is perhaps TRBD1 (5 bases). CDR3 size: 16 residues. Trimming shortened V by 5 bases and J by 7 bases, and 23 bases separated the two germline ends. The germline CDR1 and CDR2 sequences are SGHTA and FQGNSA. The CDR3 nucleotides are TGTGCCAGCAGCGCGGTGACAGTTGGAAGGTCGGCTGGCTACACCTTC. This sequence encodes CASSAVTVGRSAGYTF.

This rearrangement joins TRBV7-9 to TRBJ2-3; D remains ambiguous. This CDR3 region has 13 residues. Germline values: CDR1 SEHNR, CDR2 FQNEAQ (reference sequence). The V and J ends lost 4 bases and 2 bases respectively, with 7 bases between them. CDR3 sequence (DNA): TGTGCCAGCAGCTCTACGAACACAGATACGCAGTATTTT. It yields the protein CASSSTNTDTQYF. Together with reference TRBV7-9 and TRBJ2-3, the CDR3 gives the full variable domain: DTGVSQNPRHKITKRGQNVTFRCDPISEHNRLYWYRQTLGQGPEFLTYFQNEAQLEKSRLLSDRFSAERPKGSFSTLEIQRTEQGDSAMYLCASSSTNTDTQYFGPGTRLTVL.

The CDR3 loop reads CASSLFPRGLTDTQYF. CDR3 sequence (DNA): TGTGCCAGCAGCTTATTTCCTCGGGGTCTCACAGATACGCAGTATTTT. The rearrangement joins TRBV7-9 to TRBJ2-3; D may be TRBD2 (5 bases). The CDR3 totals 16 residues. Germline V gene sequence: CDR1 SEHNR, CDR2 FQNEAQ (reference sequence). V was shortened by 2 bases and J by 2 bases, with 14 bases between the two germline ends.

The sample holds one count of this clone. The CDR3: CASSPTMGVSSPLHF. DNA of the CDR3: TGTGCCAGCAGTCCCACCATGGGCGTGAGTTCACCCCTCCACTTT. The genes are TRBV2 and TRBJ1-6; no clear D gene. This CDR3 has 15 residues. The V end was cut by 5 bases, the J end by 9 bases, with 17 bases between. Germline V gene data show CDR1 as SNHLY and CDR2 as FYNNEI.

This clone was counted a few times. This chain connects TRBV27 to TRBJ2-1; maybe TRBD2 (6 bases). The V gene lost 5 bases and the J gene lost 8 bases, with 19 bases spanning the gap. From germline, CDR1 is MNHEY and CDR2 SMNVEV (reference sequence). This CDR3 has 15 amino acids. CDR3 nucleotides: TGTGCCAGCAGTCTCCTAGCGCTCGTTGGCGATGAGCAGTTCTTC. Translation: CASSLLALVGDEQFF.

The chain couples TRBV28 to TRBJ1-4; a possible D gene is TRBD1 (5 bases). Germline V lookup: CDR1 MDHEN, CDR2 SYDVKM. This CDR3 is 14 amino acids long. Deletions cut 3 bases from V and 7 bases from J, with 12 bases between. The CDR3 nucleotides are TGTGCCAGCAGTTTCGGGGGTCGTAGTGAAAAACTGTTTTTT. This sequence encodes CASSFGGRSEKLFF. Using reference TRBV28 and TRBJ1-4 for the parts outside the CDR3, the full variable domain is DVKVTQSSRYLVKRTGEKVFLECVQDMDHENMFWYRQDPGLGLRLIYFSYDVKMKEKGDIPEGYSVSREKKERFSLILESASTNQTSMYLCASSFGGRSEKLFFGSGTQLSVL.

V and J are TRBV24-1 and TRBJ1-3, with 8 bases matching TRBD1. Germline-derived CDR1 and CDR2 are KGHDR and SFDVKD. V dropped 8 bases and J dropped 8; count of bases not matched to a gene: 10. This CDR3 has 14 residues. The CDR3 loop reads CATTLGQGRDTIYF. For the CDR3, the DNA is TGTGCCACCACCCTTGGACAGGGAAGGGACACCATATATTTT.

V and J are TRBV18 and TRBJ2-5; 12 nucleotides align to TRBD1. Per the germline V gene, CDR1 is KGHSH and CDR2 is LQKENI. The CDR3 contains 14 residues. V was clipped by 3 bases and J by 5 bases; unmatched bases: 1. CDR3 sequence (DNA): TGTGCCAGCTCACCGGGGACAGGGGGCGAGACCCAGTACTTC. Amino acid sequence: CASSPGTGGETQYF.

The V call is TRBV7-2, the J call TRBJ1-6; 7 positions match TRBD1. Per the germline V gene, CDR1 is SGHTA and CDR2 is FQGNSA. This CDR3 has 17 residues. The J segment lost 9 bases and the V segment lost 0 bases, leaving 11 bases of the junction unmatched. Here the CDR3 reads CASSLAYSSGGTSPLHF. CDR3 sequence (DNA): TGTGCCAGCAGCTTAGCGTATTCGTCAGGGGGGACTTCACCCCTCCACTTT.

The V call is TRBV5-4, the J call TRBJ2-2, with 13 bases identical to TRBD2. This CDR3 contains 17 residues. Trimming took 5 bases from V and 5 from J; bases not matched to a gene: 9. Germline CDR1 reads SGHNT; CDR2 reads YYREEE (reference sequence). The CDR3, as DNA: TGTGCCAGCAGACTGACTAGCGGGGGGCGCGGGACCGGGGAGCTGTTTTTT. It translates to CASRLTSGGRGTGELFF.

The rearrangement links TRBV12-3 or TRBV12-4 to TRBJ1-1, with D possibly matching TRBD1 (5 bases). Between the trimmed V and J ends, which lost 8 bases and 1 base, there was a span of 11 bases. The CDR3 covers 13 residues. Here the CDR3 DNA reads TGTGCCAGCGGTTCGACAGCGAACACTGAAGCTTTCTTT. Its protein is CASGSTANTEAFF.

The chain couples TRBV18 to TRBJ2-2; TRBD2 matches 15 bases. This CDR3 is 17 amino acids long. The ends lost 5 bases at V and 6 bases at J; junction bases unmatched: 7. CDR1 is KGHSH, CDR2 LQKENI, per germline. The CDR3: CASSAVGLAGGPGELFF. In DNA, the CDR3 is TGTGCCAGCTCAGCAGTCGGACTAGCGGGAGGGCCCGGGGAGCTGTTTTTT.

The CDR3: CASSAKGHLYEQYF. The CDR3 bases are TGTGCCAGCAGCGCAAAGGGACACCTCTACGAGCAGTACTTC. V usage is TRBV11-2 and J usage is TRBJ2-7; D might be TRBD1 (6 bases). The CDR3 extends over 14 amino acids. V lost 5 bases and J 3 bases, leaving 14 bases between the germline ends. Looked up from germline, CDR1 is SGHAT and CDR2 is FQNNGV. Based on the CDR3 plus reference TRBV11-2 and TRBJ2-7, the full variable domain is EAGVAQSPRYKIIEKRQSVAFWCNPISGHATLYWYQQILGQGPKLLIQFQNNGVVDDSQLPKDRFSAERLKGVDSTLKIQPAKLEDSAVYLCASSAKGHLYEQYFGPGTRLTVT.

The gene calls are TRBV6-6 and TRBJ1-4, with D possibly matching TRBD1 (5 bases). Germline assignment: CDR1 MNHNY and CDR2 SVGAGI (reference sequence). The CDR3 loop spans 14 amino acids. Trimming shortened V by 4 bases and J by 7 bases, and 13 bases separated the two germline ends. This CDR3 is CASSSGVGGEKLFF. CDR3 DNA: TGTGCCAGCAGTTCGGGAGTCGGGGGTGAAAAACTGTTTTTT.

This chain connects TRBV18 to TRBJ2-3; D perhaps matches TRBD1 (6 bases). There are 14 residues in the CDR3. The V and J ends lost 5 bases and 1 base respectively, with 10 bases between them. The germline gives CDR1 KGHSH, CDR2 LQKENI. The CDR3 bases are TGTGCCAGCTCATACTCAGGGGGCACAGATACGCAGTATTTT. It translates to CASSYSGGTDTQYF. The whole variable domain, filled in from reference TRBV18 and TRBJ2-3, reads NAGVMQNPRHLVRRRGQEARLRCSPMKGHSHVYWYRQLPEEGLKFMVYLQKENIIDESGMPKERFSAEFPKEGPSILRIQQVVRGDSAAYFCASSYSGGTDTQYFGPGTRLTVL.

The chain links TRBV2 to TRBJ1-2; perhaps TRBD1 as D (5 bases). Germline V gene sequence: CDR1 SNHLY, CDR2 FYNNEI. The CDR3 sequence is 14 residues long. Between the trimmed V and J ends, which lost 10 bases and 7 bases, there was a span of 22 bases. Here the CDR3 reads CATSTVLSRSGYTF. The CDR3 coding sequence is TGTGCCACCTCGACAGTTCTTTCACGGAGTGGCTACACCTTC.

V is TRBV4-1 and J is TRBJ1-5, with D unresolved. Per germline, CDR1 MGHRA and CDR2 YSYEKL. There are 15 residues in the CDR3. Trimming left V 3 bases short and J 2 bases short, with 11 bases between. Here the CDR3 DNA reads TGCGCCAGCAGCCAGTCCGAGAGGGGCAATCAGCCCCAGCATTTT. As protein: CASSQSERGNQPQHF.

V usage is TRBV18 and J usage is TRBJ1-6; D possibly corresponds to TRBD1 (6 bases). The germline CDR1 and CDR2 sequences are KGHSH and LQKENI. The CDR3 covers 15 residues. V was cut by 6 bases and J by 6 bases, with 15 bases left in between. CDR3 nucleotide sequence: TGTGCCAGCTCCCTTCGACAGGAGATTAATTCACCCCTCCACTTT. Translation: CASSLRQEINSPLHF.